This T cell receptor (beta chain) emerged from a study of cytomegalovirus exposure and HLA in healthy donors. General study points: When analyzed later, a missense DCLRE1C variant was found to be linked to TCR beta V- and J-gene trimming. Sequencing likely caused a cluster of highly shared sequence variants.

As for this clone: Antigen specificity is unknown.

This PCR relied on a set of 60 Vbeta primers and 13 Jbeta primers. Only in-frame clones appear in the TCRdb table, and some are missing; sequencing was by immunoSEQ multiplex PCR. The table lists over 120,000 clones, about 81% of them singletons. Germline values: CDR1 SGHRS, CDR2 YFSETQ. CDR3 length: 13 amino acids. V gave up 0 bases and J gave up 6 bases, with 10 bases separating them. The rearrangement joins TRBV5-1 to TRBJ2-7; D possibly corresponds to TRBD1 (5 bases). Sequenced material: PBMCs. The source of this sequence is a man aged 25-45 years in good health and CMV-seronegative. In DNA, the CDR3 is TGCGCCAGCAGCTTGGAGGGGCTAGGCGAGCAGTACTTC. This sequence encodes CASSLEGLGEQYF.